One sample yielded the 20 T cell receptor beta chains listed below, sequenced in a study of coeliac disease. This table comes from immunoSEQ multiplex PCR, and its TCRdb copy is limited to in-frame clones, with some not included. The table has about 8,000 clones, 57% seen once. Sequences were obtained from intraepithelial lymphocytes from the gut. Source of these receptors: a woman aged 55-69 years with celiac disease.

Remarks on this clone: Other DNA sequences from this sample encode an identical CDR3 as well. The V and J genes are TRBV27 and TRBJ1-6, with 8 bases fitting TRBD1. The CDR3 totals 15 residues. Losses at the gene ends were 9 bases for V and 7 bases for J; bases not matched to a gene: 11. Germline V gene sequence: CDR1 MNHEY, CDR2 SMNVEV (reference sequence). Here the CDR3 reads CASSLVGTGNSPLHF. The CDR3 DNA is TGTGCCAGTTCCTTAGTCGGGACAGGCAATTCACCCCTCCACTTT.

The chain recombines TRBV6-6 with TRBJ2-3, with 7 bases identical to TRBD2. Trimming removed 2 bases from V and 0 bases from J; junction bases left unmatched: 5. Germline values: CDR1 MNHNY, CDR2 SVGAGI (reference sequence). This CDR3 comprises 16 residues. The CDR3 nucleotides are TGTGCCAGCAGTTACAGCGGGGCACGTAGCACAGATACGCAGTATTTT. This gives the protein CASSYSGARSTDTQYF.

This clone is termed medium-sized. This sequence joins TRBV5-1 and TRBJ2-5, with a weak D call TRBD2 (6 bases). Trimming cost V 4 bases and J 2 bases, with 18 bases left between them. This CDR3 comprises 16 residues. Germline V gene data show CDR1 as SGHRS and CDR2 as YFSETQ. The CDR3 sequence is CASSRPRMGGQETQYF. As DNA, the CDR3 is TGCGCCAGCAGCAGGCCTCGGATGGGGGGTCAAGAGACCCAGTACTTC.

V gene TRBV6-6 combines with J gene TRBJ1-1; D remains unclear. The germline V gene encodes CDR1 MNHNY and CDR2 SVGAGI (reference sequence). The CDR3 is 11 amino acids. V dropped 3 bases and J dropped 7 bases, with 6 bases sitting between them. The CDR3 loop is CASSYQVEAFF. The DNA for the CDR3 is TGTGCCAGCAGTTATCAGGTTGAAGCTTTCTTT.

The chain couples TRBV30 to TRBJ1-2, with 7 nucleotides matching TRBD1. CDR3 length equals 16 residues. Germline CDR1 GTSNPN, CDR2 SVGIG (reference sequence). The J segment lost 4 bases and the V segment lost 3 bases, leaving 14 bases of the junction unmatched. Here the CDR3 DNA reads TGTGCCTGGAGCCCCTTCCCGACAGGGACGGGCTATGGCTACACCTTC. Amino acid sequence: CAWSPFPTGTGYGYTF.

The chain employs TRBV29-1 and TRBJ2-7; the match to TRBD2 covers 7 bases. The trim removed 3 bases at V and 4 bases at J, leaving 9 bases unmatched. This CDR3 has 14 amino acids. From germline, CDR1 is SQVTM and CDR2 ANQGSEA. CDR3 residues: CSVEGTNQGYEQYF. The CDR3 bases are TGCAGCGTTGAGGGGACTAATCAGGGTTACGAGCAGTACTTC.

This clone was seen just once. In DNA form, the CDR3 reads TGTGCCTGGAGCGTAGCCTTGAACACTGAAGCTTTCTTT. Its protein is CAWSVALNTEAFF. This chain uses TRBV30 with TRBJ1-1; D gene unclear. The CDR3 spans 13 residues. The germline gives CDR1 GTSNPN, CDR2 SVGIG (reference sequence). Trimming took 3 bases from V and 0 from J, leaving 8 bases between them.

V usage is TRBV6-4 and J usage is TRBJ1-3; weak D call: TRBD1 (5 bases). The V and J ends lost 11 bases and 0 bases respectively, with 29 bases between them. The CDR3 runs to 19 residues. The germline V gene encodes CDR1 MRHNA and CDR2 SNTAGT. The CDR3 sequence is CAGGANRAQEGLSGNTIYF. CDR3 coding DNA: TGTGCCGGAGGGGCGAATAGGGCCCAAGAGGGGCTCTCTGGAAACACCATATATTTT.

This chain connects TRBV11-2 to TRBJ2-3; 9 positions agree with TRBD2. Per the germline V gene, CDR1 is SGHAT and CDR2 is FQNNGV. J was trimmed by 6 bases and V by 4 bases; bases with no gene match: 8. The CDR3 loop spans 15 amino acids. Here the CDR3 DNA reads TGTGCCAGCAGCTGGATAGCGGGAGTTACGGATACGCAGTATTTT. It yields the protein CASSWIAGVTDTQYF.

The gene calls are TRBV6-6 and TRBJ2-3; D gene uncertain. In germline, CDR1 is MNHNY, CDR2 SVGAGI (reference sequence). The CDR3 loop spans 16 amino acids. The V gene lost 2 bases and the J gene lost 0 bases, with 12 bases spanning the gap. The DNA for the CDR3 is TGTGCCAGCAGTTACAATCTTCAAGCGAGCACAGATACGCAGTATTTT. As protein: CASSYNLQASTDTQYF.

The CDR3, as DNA: TGCGCCAGCAGCTTGGACCAGGGGGCCTACGAGCAGTACTTC. Translation: CASSLDQGAYEQYF. V usage is TRBV5-1 and J usage is TRBJ2-7; 7 nucleotides agree with TRBD1. CDR3 length: 14 residues. V gave up 0 bases and J gave up 2 bases; unmatched junction bases: 2. Germline loops: CDR1 SGHRS, CDR2 YFSETQ.

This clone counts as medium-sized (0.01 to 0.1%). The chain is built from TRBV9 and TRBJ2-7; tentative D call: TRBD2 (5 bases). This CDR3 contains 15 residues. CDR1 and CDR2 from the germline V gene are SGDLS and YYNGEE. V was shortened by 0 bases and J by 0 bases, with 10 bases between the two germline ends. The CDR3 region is CASSVAGSVSYEQYF. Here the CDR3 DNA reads TGTGCCAGCAGCGTAGCGGGGTCGGTCTCCTACGAGCAGTACTTC.

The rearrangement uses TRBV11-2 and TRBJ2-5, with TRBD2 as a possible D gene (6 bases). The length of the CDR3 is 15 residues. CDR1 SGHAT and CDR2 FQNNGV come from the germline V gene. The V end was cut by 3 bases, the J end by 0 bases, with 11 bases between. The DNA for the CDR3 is TGTGCCAGCAGCTTTGGCGGAGGGTACCAAGAGACCCAGTACTTC. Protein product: CASSFGGGYQETQYF.

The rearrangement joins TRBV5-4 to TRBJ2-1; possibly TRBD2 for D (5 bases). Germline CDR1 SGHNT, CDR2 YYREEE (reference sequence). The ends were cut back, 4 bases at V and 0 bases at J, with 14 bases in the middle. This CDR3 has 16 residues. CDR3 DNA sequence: TGTGCCAGCAGCACCCAGCGGTTGAGCTCCTACAATGAGCAGTTCTTC. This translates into CASSTQRLSSYNEQFF.

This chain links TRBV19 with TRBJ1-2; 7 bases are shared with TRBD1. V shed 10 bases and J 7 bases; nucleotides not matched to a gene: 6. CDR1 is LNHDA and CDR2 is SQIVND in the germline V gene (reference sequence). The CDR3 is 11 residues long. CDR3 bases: TGTGCCACTCAGGGGGTTAGTGGCTACACCTTC. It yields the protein CATQGVSGYTF.

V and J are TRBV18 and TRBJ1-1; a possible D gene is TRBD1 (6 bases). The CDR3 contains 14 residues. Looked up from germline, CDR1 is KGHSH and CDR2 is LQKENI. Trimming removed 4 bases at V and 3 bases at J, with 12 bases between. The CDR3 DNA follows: TGTGCCAGCTCACTACAGGGAAGGGACACTGAAGCTTTCTTT. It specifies CASSLQGRDTEAFF.

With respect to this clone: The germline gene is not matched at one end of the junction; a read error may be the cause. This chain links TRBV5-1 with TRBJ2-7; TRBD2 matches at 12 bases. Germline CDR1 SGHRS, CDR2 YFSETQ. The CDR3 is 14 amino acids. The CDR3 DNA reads TGCGCCAGCAGCTTGGCCGGGACTAGCGGGCTGGTGTGGTTC. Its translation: CASSLAGTSGLVWF.

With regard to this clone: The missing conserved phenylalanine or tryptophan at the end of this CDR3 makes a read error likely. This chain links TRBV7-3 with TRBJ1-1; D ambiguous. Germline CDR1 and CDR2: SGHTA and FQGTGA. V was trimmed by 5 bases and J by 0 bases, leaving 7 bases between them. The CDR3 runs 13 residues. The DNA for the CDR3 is TGTGCCAGCAGCCCGGGGTTGAACACTGAAGCTTTCCTT. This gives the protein CASSPGLNTEAFL.

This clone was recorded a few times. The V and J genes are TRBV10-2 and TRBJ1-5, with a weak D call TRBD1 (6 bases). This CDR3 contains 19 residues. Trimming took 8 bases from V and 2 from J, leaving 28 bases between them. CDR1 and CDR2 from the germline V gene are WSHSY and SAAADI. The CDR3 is CASAPVNRALYSGNQPQHF. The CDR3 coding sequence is TGCGCCAGCGCTCCCGTCAACAGGGCTCTCTATAGCGGCAATCAGCCCCAGCATTTT.

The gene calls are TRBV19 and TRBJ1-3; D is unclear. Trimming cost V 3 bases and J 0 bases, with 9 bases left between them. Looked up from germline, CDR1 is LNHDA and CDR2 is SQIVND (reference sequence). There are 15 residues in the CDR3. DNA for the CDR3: TGTGCCAGTAGTATCAACAGCCTCTCTGGAAACACCATATATTTT. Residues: CASSINSLSGNTIYF.